This TCR beta chain was found in a study of OX40 agonist ivuxolimab in advanced cancers. TCRdb's copy holds only in-frame clones and misses some; the assay was immunoSEQ multiplex PCR. The sample shows fewer than 30,000 clones, around nine tenths of them seen only once. Patients were excluded for autoimmune disease history or systemic immunosuppression. Note on this clone: Its specificity is not known.

Germline values: CDR1 SGHDT, CDR2 YYEEEE. The CDR3 length is 14 residues. The ends lost 3 bases at V and 2 bases at J; junction bases unmatched: 3. General study results and limits: Clonal expansion was seen in CD4+ and CD8+ blood T cells by week 6 at 0.1 to 3.0 mg/kg. Undetermined was the antigen specificity of the expanded peripheral T cells.

Here the sequenced sample was CD4+ or CD8+ T cells sorted from blood, taken in a trial of the OX40 agonist ivuxolimab. The chain recombines TRBV5-6 with TRBJ2-7; 9 bases are a match to TRBD2. The TCR sequence derives from an adult with an advanced solid tumor such as melanoma, head and neck, liver or kidney cancer. CDR3 in DNA: TGTGCCAGCAGCTCTAGCGGGGATGCCTACGAGCAGTACTTC. It encodes CASSSSGDAYEQYF. The whole variable domain, remainder taken from reference TRBV5-6 and TRBJ2-7, is DAGVTQSPTHLIKTRGQQVTLRCSPKSGHDTVSWYQQALGQGPQFIFQYYEEEERQRGNFPDRFSGHQFPNYSSELNVNALLLGDSALYLCASSSSGDAYEQYFGPGTRLTVT.